The clone carrying this T cell receptor (beta chain) has at least ten counts. Its antigen remains unidentified. Germline V gives CDR1 DFQATT, CDR2 SNEGSKA (reference sequence). Deletions cut 2 bases from V and 4 bases from J, with 8 bases between. This CDR3 is built from 12 residues. This entry belongs to a study of neurological immune-mediated disorders. The study, taken as a whole, reports: The most TCR clonal expansion was seen in HTLV-1-associated myelopathy, and the least was seen in multiple sclerosis, which fell below healthy controls. The repertoires of 18 of 34 multiple sclerosis patients were placed by phylogenetic grouping in a single related-CDR3 cluster, which may be a signature.

The authors produced cDNA by 5'RACE using 10-nucleotide random UMIs. MiXCR was run by TCRdb on the 5' RACE reads, yielding one entry per CDR3 protein. The table lists 65,000 to 90,000 distinct CDR3 sequences, 3% to 4% of them singletons, with roughly 5% in the top ten. This clonotype was sampled from a woman aged 45-60 years with multiple sclerosis. This chain connects TRBV20-1 to TRBJ1-2; possible D gene TRBD1, 6 bases. Input material: PBMCs. DNA for the CDR3: TGCAGTGCTAGACCAGGGGCCTATGGCTACACCTTC. Its translation is CSARPGAYGYTF.